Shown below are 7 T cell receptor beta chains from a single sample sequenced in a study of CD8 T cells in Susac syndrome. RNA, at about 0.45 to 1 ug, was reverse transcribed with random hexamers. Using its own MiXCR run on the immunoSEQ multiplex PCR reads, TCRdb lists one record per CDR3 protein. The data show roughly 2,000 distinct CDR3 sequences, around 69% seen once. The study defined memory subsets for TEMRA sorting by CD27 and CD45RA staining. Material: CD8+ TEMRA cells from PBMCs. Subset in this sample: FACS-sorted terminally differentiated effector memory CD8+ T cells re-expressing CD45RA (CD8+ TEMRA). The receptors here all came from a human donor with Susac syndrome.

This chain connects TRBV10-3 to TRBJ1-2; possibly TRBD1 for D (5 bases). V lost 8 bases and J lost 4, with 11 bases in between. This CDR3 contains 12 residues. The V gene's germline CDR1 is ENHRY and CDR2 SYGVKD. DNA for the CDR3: TGTGCCATCGATACAGGTCCCTATGGCTACACCTTC. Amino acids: CAIDTGPYGYTF.

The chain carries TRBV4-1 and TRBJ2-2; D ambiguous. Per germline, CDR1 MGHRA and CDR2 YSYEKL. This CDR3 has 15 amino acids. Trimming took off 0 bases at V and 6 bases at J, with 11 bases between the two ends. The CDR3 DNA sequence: TGCGCCAGCAGCCAAGATCTAAGTGACGCCGGGGAGCTGTTTTTT. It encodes CASSQDLSDAGELFF.

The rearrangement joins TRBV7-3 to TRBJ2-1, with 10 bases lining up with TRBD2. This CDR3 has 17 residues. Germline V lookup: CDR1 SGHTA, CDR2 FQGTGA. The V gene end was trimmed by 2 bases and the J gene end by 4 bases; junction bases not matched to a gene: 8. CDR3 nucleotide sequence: TGTGCCAGCAGCTTATATGGACTAGCGGCGTCATACAATGAGCAGTTCTTC. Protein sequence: CASSLYGLAASYNEQFF.

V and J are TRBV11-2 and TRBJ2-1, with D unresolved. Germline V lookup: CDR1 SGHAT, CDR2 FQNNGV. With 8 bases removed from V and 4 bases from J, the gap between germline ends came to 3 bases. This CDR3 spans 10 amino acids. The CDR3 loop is CASEYNEQFF. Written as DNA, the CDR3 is TGTGCCAGCGAATACAATGAGCAGTTCTTC.

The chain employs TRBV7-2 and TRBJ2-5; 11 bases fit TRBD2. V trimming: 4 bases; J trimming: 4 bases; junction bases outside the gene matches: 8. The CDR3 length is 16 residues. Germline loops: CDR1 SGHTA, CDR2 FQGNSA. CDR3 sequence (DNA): TGTGCCAGCAGCTCATTTCCCGGGACTAGCGGAGAGACCCAGTACTTC. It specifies CASSSFPGTSGETQYF.

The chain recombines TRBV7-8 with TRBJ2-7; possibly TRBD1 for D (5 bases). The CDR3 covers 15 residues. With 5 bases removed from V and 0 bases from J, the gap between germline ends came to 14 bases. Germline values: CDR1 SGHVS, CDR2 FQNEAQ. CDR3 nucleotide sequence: TGTGCCAGCAGCGCAGGGTTAGGTGTCTCCTACGAGCAGTACGTC. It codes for CASSAGLGVSYEQYV.

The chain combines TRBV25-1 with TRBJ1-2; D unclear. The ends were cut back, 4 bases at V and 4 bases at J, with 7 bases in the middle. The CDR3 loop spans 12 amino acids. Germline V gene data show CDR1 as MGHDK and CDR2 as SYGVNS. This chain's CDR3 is CASSVGRYGYTF. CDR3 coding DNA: TGTGCCAGCAGTGTCGGCCGCTATGGCTACACCTTC.